This T cell receptor (beta chain) was captured by sequencing in a study of T cell responses to AZD1222 COVID-19 vaccine. Profiling relied on immunoSEQ multiplex PCR, and the TCRdb table lists in-frame clones only, not all of them. The table lists 100,000 or so clones, roughly 83% of them singletons. This sample comprised peripheral blood, obtained on day 0 of AZD1222 vaccination. The source of this sequence is an adult in good health.

Here the CDR3 reads CASSPRASGGLLYYEQYF. For the CDR3, the DNA is TGTGCCAGCAGCCCCCGGGCTAGCGGGGGGCTTCTCTACTACGAGCAGTACTTC. This chain uses TRBV14 with TRBJ2-7; 11 nucleotides match TRBD2. Germline V gene sequence: CDR1 SGHDN, CDR2 FVKESK. Losses at the gene ends were 4 bases for V and 3 bases for J; bases not matched to a gene: 14. CDR3 length: 18 amino acids. The full variable domain, its missing parts supplied by reference TRBV14 and TRBJ2-7, is EAGVTQFPSHSVIEKGQTVTLRCDPISGHDNLYWYRRVMGKEIKFLLHFVKESKQDESGMPNNRFLAERTGGTYSTLKVQPAELEDSGVYFCASSPRASGGLLYYEQYFGPGTRLTVT.